This T cell receptor (beta chain) was observed in a study of blood T cell repertoires in COVID-19. Overall study context: The samples span acute and convalescent COVID-19 from the United States, Italy and Spain. Sample material is recorded as cDNA or gDNA derived from T cells, B-cell-depleted T cells, or PBMCs.

The CDR3 is 12 residues long. Trimming removed 3 bases at V and 0 bases at J, with 2 bases between. Looked up from germline, CDR1 is LGHDT and CDR2 is YNNKEL (reference sequence). In the original analysis: Scientists estimated how many nucleated cells there were by amplifying reference gene primers. Clones were sequenced by immunoSEQ multiplex PCR, and TCRdb holds only the in-frame ones, with some missing. V and J calls and clone size are copied from that table; D and trimming were computed from the DNA. The repertoire holds 150,000 to 200,000 clones, with 86% as singletons. The V call is TRBV3-1 (or the pseudogene TRBV3-2), the J call TRBJ1-1, with no clear D. This TCR was sampled from a man between 50 and 59 years old with active or convalescent COVID-19. Sequences were obtained from peripheral blood. The CDR3 region is CASSHLNTEAFF. Here the CDR3 DNA reads TGTGCCAGCAGCCACTTGAACACTGAAGCTTTCTTT.